This T cell receptor beta chain was sequenced in a study of cytomegalovirus exposure and HLA in healthy donors. PCR involved 60 Vbeta and 13 Jbeta primers. Only in-frame clones appear in the TCRdb table, and some are missing; sequencing was by immunoSEQ multiplex PCR. Among 60,000 to 95,000 clones, approximately 72% were seen once, and the ten largest hold approximately 8.9%. This CDR3 is 15 amino acids long. CDR1 is SGDLS, CDR2 YYNGEE, per germline. This clone was seen just once. Sequenced: PBMCs. The chain joins TRBV9 to TRBJ2-5; 8 bases align to TRBD1. With the DNA end fitting TRBJ2-7 better, the J assignment may be wrong. This clonotype was sampled from a woman aged 40 to 50 in good health and CMV-seropositive. The chain's CDR3 is CASSDTGGRGDEQYF. Here the CDR3 DNA reads TGTGCCAGCAGTGATACAGGGGGAAGAGGGGACGAGCAGTACTTC.